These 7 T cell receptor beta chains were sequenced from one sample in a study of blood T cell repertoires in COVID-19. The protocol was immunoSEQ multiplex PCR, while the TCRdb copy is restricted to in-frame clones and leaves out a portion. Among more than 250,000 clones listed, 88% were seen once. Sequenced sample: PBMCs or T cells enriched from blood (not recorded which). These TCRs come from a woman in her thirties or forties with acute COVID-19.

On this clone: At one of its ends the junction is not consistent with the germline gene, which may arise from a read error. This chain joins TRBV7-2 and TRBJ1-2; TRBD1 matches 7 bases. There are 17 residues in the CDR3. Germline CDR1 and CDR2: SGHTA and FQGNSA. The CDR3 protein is CASSVAPETGIHYGYTF. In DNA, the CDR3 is TGTGCCAGCAGCGTAGCCCCCGAGACAGGGATTCACTATGGCTACACCTTC.

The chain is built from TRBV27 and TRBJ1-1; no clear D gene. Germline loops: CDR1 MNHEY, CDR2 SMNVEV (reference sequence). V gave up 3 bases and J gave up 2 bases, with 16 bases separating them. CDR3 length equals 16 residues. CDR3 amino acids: CASSFLGRGRNTEAFF. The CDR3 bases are TGTGCCAGCAGTTTTTTAGGTCGGGGTCGCAACACTGAAGCTTTCTTT.

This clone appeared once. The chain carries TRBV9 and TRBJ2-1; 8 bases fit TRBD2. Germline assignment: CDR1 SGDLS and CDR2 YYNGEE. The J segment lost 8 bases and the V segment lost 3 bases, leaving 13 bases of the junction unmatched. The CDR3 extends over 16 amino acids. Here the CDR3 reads CASSALLAGLRDEQFF. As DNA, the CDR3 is TGTGCCAGCAGCGCCCTTTTAGCGGGGTTAAGGGATGAGCAGTTCTTC. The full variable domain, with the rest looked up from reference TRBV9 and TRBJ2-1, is DSGVTQTPKHLITATGQRVTLRCSPRSGDLSVYWYQQSLDQGLQFLIQYYNGEERAKGNILERFSAQQFPDLHSELNLSSLELGDSALYFCASSALLAGLRDEQFFGPGTRLTVL.

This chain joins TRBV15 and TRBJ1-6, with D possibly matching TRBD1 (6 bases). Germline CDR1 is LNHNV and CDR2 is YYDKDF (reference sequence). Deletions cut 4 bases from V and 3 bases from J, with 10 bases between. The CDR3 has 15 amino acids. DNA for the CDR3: TGTGCCACCAGCATTAGGACAGTCTATAATTCACCCCTCCACTTT. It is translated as CATSIRTVYNSPLHF.

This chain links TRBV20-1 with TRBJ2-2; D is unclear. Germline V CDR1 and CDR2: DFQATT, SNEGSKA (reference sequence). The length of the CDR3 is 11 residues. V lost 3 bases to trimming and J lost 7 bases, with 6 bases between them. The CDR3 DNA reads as TGCAGTGCTAGGGGCTTCGGGGAGCTGTTTTTT. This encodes CSARGFGELFF.

CDR3 loop: CASSARGLTSGRVCEQYF. The DNA of the CDR3 is TGTGCCAGCAGCGCCCGAGGCCTGACTAGCGGGAGAGTGTGCGAGCAGTACTTC. The chain recombines TRBV9 with TRBJ2-7, with 12 bases lining up with TRBD2. Germline values: CDR1 SGDLS, CDR2 YYNGEE. J lost 6 bases, V lost 3 bases, and 16 bases had no gene match. The length of the CDR3 is 18 residues.

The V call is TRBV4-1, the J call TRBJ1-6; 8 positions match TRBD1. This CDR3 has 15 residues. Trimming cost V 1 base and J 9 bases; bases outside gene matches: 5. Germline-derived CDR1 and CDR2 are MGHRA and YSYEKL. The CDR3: CASSQGWTGLSPLHF. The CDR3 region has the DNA TGCGCCAGCAGCCAAGGGTGGACAGGGCTTTCACCCCTCCACTTT.